This T cell receptor (beta chain) was retrieved from a study of T cell changes during pregnancy in multiple sclerosis. Sequenced by immunoSEQ multiplex PCR; TCRdb stores in-frame clones only, minus some. There are just under 100,000 clones in the sample; about 94% occur only once, and 0.99% lies in the top ten. CDR1 SNHLY and CDR2 FYNNEI come from the germline V gene. The V segment lost 2 bases and the J segment 6 bases; nucleotides outside the gene matches: 9. This CDR3 spans 16 amino acids. The gene calls are TRBV2 and TRBJ1-5; 8 bases fit TRBD1. The sample was peripheral blood, taken after pregnancy. The sequence came from a female donor with multiple sclerosis, enrolled in a pregnancy study. CDR3 DNA sequence: TGTGCCAGCAGTGAATGGGGGCAGGGGGCGGGTCAGCCCCAGCATTTT. This sequence encodes CASSEWGQGAGQPQHF.